The sample holds one count of the clone carrying this T cell receptor (beta chain). Its cognate antigen is unknown. The junction departs from the called germline gene at one end, perhaps through a read error. TCRdb's table, derived via immunoSEQ multiplex PCR, lists solely in-frame clones and lacks some. Among tens of thousands of clones listed, approximately 85% were seen once. Germline V gene sequence: CDR1 SGHKS, CDR2 YYEKEE (reference sequence). This CDR3 has 13 amino acids. The source of the sample is a study of OX40 agonist ivuxolimab in advanced cancers. Study conclusions and caveats: The investigators did not determine what antigen specificity the expanded peripheral T cells had.

The chain links TRBV5-5 to TRBJ1-4; D is perhaps TRBD1 (5 bases). The sequence was obtained from an adult with an advanced solid tumor such as melanoma, head and neck, liver or kidney cancer. The sample here was CD4+ or CD8+ T cells sorted from blood, taken in a trial of the OX40 agonist ivuxolimab. As DNA, the CDR3 is TGTACCAGCAGCGACAGCGTAATAGAAAAACTGTTTTTT. The encoded protein is CTSSDSVIEKLFF.